This T cell receptor (beta chain) was sequenced during a study of blood T cells in healthy people across ages. Every participating donor contributed roughly 9.6 milliliters of peripheral blood through a draw. The second PCR ran about 6 to 11 cycles with a sample-barcoded 5' primer and J-beta primers. TCRdb processed the 5' RACE reads anew with MiXCR; each CDR3 protein has one entry. The sample has about 640,000 distinct CDR3 sequences; 45% to 65% are singletons. The TCR originated in a man aged 55 to 70 in good health. Sequencing was performed on blood.

CDR3 bases: TGTGCCACCAGCAGAGATAGGGGGGGCGGCCAGCCCCAGCATTTT. Translated, it gives CATSRDRGGGQPQHF. V usage is TRBV15 and J usage is TRBJ1-5; weak D call: TRBD1 (6 bases). Trimming pared 0 bases from V and 7 bases from J, leaving 13 bases between. The CDR3 has 15 amino acids. In germline, CDR1 is LNHNV, CDR2 YYDKDF (reference sequence).